Presented here are 21 T cell receptor beta chains from one specimen sequenced in a study of T cell responses to AZD1222 COVID-19 vaccine. Using immunoSEQ multiplex PCR, the repertoire was profiled, and TCRdb retains in-frame clones only, with some absent. The sample has about 100,000 clones; 80% to 95% are singletons. The source material was peripheral blood, sampled 28 days after the second AZD1222 dose. These receptors were collected from an adult who received the AZD1222 COVID-19 vaccine.

The chain is built from TRBV12-3 or TRBV12-4 and TRBJ1-6, with D tentatively TRBD1 (5 bases). V was trimmed by 8 bases and J by 7 bases, leaving 12 bases between them. The CDR3 length is 13 residues. The CDR3 DNA reads TGTGCCAGCTCAGGCAGGGACAATTCACCCCTCCACTTT. Translation: CASSGRDNSPLHF.

V usage is TRBV11-2 and J usage is TRBJ2-7; 7 bases agree with TRBD1. The CDR3 runs 12 residues. Trimming removed 5 bases from V and 5 bases from J; junction bases left unmatched: 3. The germline gives CDR1 SGHAT, CDR2 FQNNGV. The CDR3 loop reads CASSPQGDEQYF. The CDR3 DNA is TGTGCCAGCAGCCCGCAGGGGGACGAGCAGTACTTC.

The genes are TRBV27 and TRBJ1-4; maybe TRBD1 (5 bases). The V gene lost 6 bases and the J gene lost 8 bases, with 16 bases spanning the gap. The CDR3 contains 14 residues. CDR1 is MNHEY and CDR2 is SMNVEV in the germline V gene (reference sequence). CDR3 nucleotides: TGTGCCAGCAGGGGATCTTTGGGGACCGAAAAACTGTTTTTT. It specifies CASRGSLGTEKLFF. Based on the CDR3 plus reference TRBV27 and TRBJ1-4, the full variable domain is EAQVTQNPRYLITVTGKKLTVTCSQNMNHEYMSWYRQDPGLGLRQIYYSMNVEVTDKGDVPEGYKVSRKEKRNFPLILESPSPNQTSLYFCASRGSLGTEKLFFGSGTQLSVL.

The J gene is TRBJ2-1, the V gene TRBV19; 12 nucleotides agree with TRBD2. V was clipped by 10 bases and J by 7 bases; unmatched bases: 32. CDR3 length: 22 residues. Germline assignment: CDR1 LNHDA and CDR2 SQIVND (reference sequence). The DNA of the CDR3 is TGTGCCATCGCCGGACAGGGGGGTCCTAGCGGGAGGGCCGAAGGAACGGAGAATGAGCAGTTCTTC. It specifies CAIAGQGGPSGRAEGTENEQFF. The full variable domain, with the rest looked up from reference TRBV19 and TRBJ2-1, is DGGITQSPKYLFRKEGQNVTLSCEQNLNHDAMYWYRQDPGQGLRLIYYSQIVNDFQKGDIAEGYSVSREKKESFPLTVTSAQKNPTAFYLCAIAGQGGPSGRAEGTENEQFFGPGTRLTVL.

The chain employs TRBV2 and TRBJ1-1, with TRBD1 identical over 8 bases. Germline V gene data show CDR1 as SNHLY and CDR2 as FYNNEI. The CDR3 has 14 residues. Losses at the gene ends were 7 bases for V and 1 base for J; bases not matched to a gene: 5. The CDR3 DNA reads TGTGCCAGCAAACTAGGACAGGGGAACACTGAAGCTTTCTTT. Translated: CASKLGQGNTEAFF.

Of note for this clone: Relative to the germline gene, one junction end is altered; a read error may explain this. The genes are TRBV3-1 (or the pseudogene TRBV3-2) and TRBJ1-1; D possibly corresponds to TRBD1 (5 bases). The CDR3 sequence is 13 residues long. CDR1 is LGHDT, CDR2 YNNKEL, per germline (reference sequence). CDR3 sequence reads: CASSQAGNAEAFF. The CDR3 bases are TGTGCCAGCAGCCAAGCAGGGAACGCTGAAGCTTTCTTT.

This chain connects TRBV12-3 or TRBV12-4 to TRBJ1-4; no clear D gene. Trimming removed 6 bases from V and 3 bases from J, with 8 bases in between. The CDR3 loop spans 13 amino acids. DNA of the CDR3: TGTGCCAGCAGGGCAGTTTCTAATGAAAAACTGTTTTTT. Its protein product is CASRAVSNEKLFF.

This sequence joins TRBV5-6 and TRBJ1-1; unclear D gene. This CDR3 spans 14 amino acids. Germline values: CDR1 SGHDT, CDR2 YYEEEE. V was clipped by 2 bases and J by 3 bases, with 11 bases between them. The CDR3 nucleotides read TGTGCCAGCAGCTTACCAGTTGTTCACACTGAAGCTTTCTTT. Its translation: CASSLPVVHTEAFF.

This chain links TRBV5-4 with TRBJ2-1; D remains unclear. Germline V gene lookup returns CDR1 SGHNT and CDR2 YYREEE (reference sequence). The CDR3 consists of 13 residues. Trimming stripped 4 bases from V and 3 bases from J, with 8 bases between. The CDR3 DNA follows: TGTGCCAGCAGCCCAAGCAACTACAATGAGCAGTTCTTC. This sequence encodes CASSPSNYNEQFF.

V gene TRBV28 combines with J gene TRBJ1-4; a weak D match, TRBD1 (6 bases). The length of the CDR3 is 13 residues. Germline V gives CDR1 MDHEN, CDR2 SYDVKM. V lost 6 bases and J 14 bases, leaving 19 bases between the germline ends. CDR3: CASSPGRGKRLFF. CDR3 in DNA: TGTGCCAGCAGCCCAGGTAGGGGGAAGAGGCTGTTTTTT.

A few counts support this clone. The genes are TRBV6-2 or TRBV6-3 and TRBJ1-2; possibly TRBD1 for D (6 bases). The germline V gene encodes CDR1 MNHEY and CDR2 SVGEGT. Trimming removed 5 bases from V and 4 bases from J, with 14 bases in between. This CDR3 comprises 14 residues. The CDR3 bases are TGTGCCAGCAGTCCCGGGACAACCGTCTATGGCTACACCTTC. Protein: CASSPGTTVYGYTF.

The chain employs TRBV7-2 and TRBJ1-1; D uncertain. The germline V gene has CDR1 SGHTA and CDR2 FQGNSA. The CDR3 spans 14 residues. V dropped 2 bases and J dropped 2 bases, with 9 bases sitting between them. The CDR3 loop is CASSLRRDNTEAFF. DNA for the CDR3: TGTGCCAGCAGCTTAAGAAGGGATAACACTGAAGCTTTCTTT.

The chain uses TRBV5-5 and TRBJ2-2; the D is unclear. The CDR3 has 15 residues. Trimming removed 1 base from V and 4 bases from J, with 11 bases in between. Looked up from germline, CDR1 is SGHKS and CDR2 is YYEKEE (reference sequence). CDR3 amino acids: CASSLTRFPTGELFF. CDR3 nucleotides: TGTGCCAGCAGCTTGACCCGGTTCCCCACCGGGGAGCTGTTTTTT. The full variable domain, with the rest looked up from reference TRBV5-5 and TRBJ2-2, is DAGVTQSPTHLIKTRGQQVTLRCSPISGHKSVSWYQQVLGQGPQFIFQYYEKEERGRGNFPDRFSARQFPNYSSELNVNALLLGDSALYLCASSLTRFPTGELFFGEGSRLTVL.

The chain is built from TRBV18 and TRBJ1-5; 7 positions agree with TRBD1. Germline V gene data show CDR1 as KGHSH and CDR2 as LQKENI. V trimming: 3 bases; J trimming: 0 bases; junction bases outside the gene matches: 5. This CDR3 contains 16 residues. Written as DNA, the CDR3 is TGTGCCAGCTCACCGGGACAGCCATATAGCAATCAGCCCCAGCATTTT. Amino acids: CASSPGQPYSNQPQHF.

This chain links TRBV9 with TRBJ2-1, with a tentative D call TRBD1 (5 bases). The germline gives CDR1 SGDLS, CDR2 YYNGEE. There are 15 residues in the CDR3. The V end was cut by 5 bases, the J end by 2 bases, with 14 bases between. CDR3 nucleotide sequence: TGTGCCAGCAGTCTTCAGGGTAGCACCTACAATGAGCAGTTCTTC. Its protein is CASSLQGSTYNEQFF.

The chain has TRBV12-3 or TRBV12-4 and TRBJ2-7; 8 bases align to TRBD1. This CDR3 contains 12 residues. The V gene end was trimmed by 6 bases and the J gene end by 6 bases; junction bases not matched to a gene: 4. CDR3 amino acids: CASRQGAGEQYF. The CDR3 DNA follows: TGTGCCAGCAGGCAGGGGGCTGGCGAGCAGTACTTC.

The V gene is TRBV5-1, the J gene TRBJ1-1; a weak D match, TRBD1 (6 bases). The CDR3 runs 14 residues. The germline CDR1 and CDR2 sequences are SGHRS and YFSETQ. Trimming left V 0 bases short and J 8 bases short, with 14 bases between. The CDR3 is CASSLATQGIEAFF. For the CDR3, the DNA is TGCGCCAGCAGCTTGGCTACACAGGGAATCGAAGCTTTCTTT.

The V and J genes are TRBV19 and TRBJ2-3; TRBD2 aligns across 11 bases. Germline V gives CDR1 LNHDA, CDR2 SQIVND (reference sequence). CDR3 length equals 13 residues. J gave up 9 bases and V 10 bases, and 9 bases lay outside the gene matches. The CDR3 DNA is TGTGCCACCGGGACTAGCGGCGTTAGAACGCAGTATTTT. This gives the protein CATGTSGVRTQYF.

The sample holds one count of this clone. The rearrangement joins TRBV28 to TRBJ1-5; 9 bases are shared with TRBD1. Losses at the gene ends were 7 bases for V and 7 bases for J; bases not matched to a gene: 11. Germline V lookup: CDR1 MDHEN, CDR2 SYDVKM. This CDR3 is built from 15 residues. DNA of the CDR3: TGTGCCAGCAAGGAATCGGGACAGGGAGGACAGCCCCAGCATTTT. Its translation is CASKESGQGGQPQHF.

The genes are TRBV19 and TRBJ2-1; 8 nucleotides agree with TRBD1. V lost 7 bases, J lost 6 bases, and 2 bases stayed unmatched. Germline V gene sequence: CDR1 LNHDA, CDR2 SQIVND (reference sequence). The CDR3 extends over 12 amino acids. The CDR3 protein is CASNRGSNEQFF. The CDR3 nucleotides are TGTGCCAGTAACAGGGGGAGCAATGAGCAGTTCTTC. The entire variable domain, with the rest obtained from reference TRBV19 and TRBJ2-1, is as follows: DGGITQSPKYLFRKEGQNVTLSCEQNLNHDAMYWYRQDPGQGLRLIYYSQIVNDFQKGDIAEGYSVSREKKESFPLTVTSAQKNPTAFYLCASNRGSNEQFFGPGTRLTVL.

J is TRBJ2-7 and V is TRBV19, with D tentatively TRBD1 (5 bases). The CDR3 spans 13 residues. V lost 3 bases and J lost 7, with 13 bases in between. Germline V lookup: CDR1 LNHDA, CDR2 SQIVND (reference sequence). As DNA, the CDR3 is TGTGCCAGTAGTATCTGGCAGGGTGAAGAGCAGTACTTC. Its protein is CASSIWQGEEQYF. The full variable domain, completed using reference TRBV19 and TRBJ2-7, is DGGITQSPKYLFRKEGQNVTLSCEQNLNHDAMYWYRQDPGQGLRLIYYSQIVNDFQKGDIAEGYSVSREKKESFPLTVTSAQKNPTAFYLCASSIWQGEEQYFGPGTRLTVT.